Each of the 8 T cell receptor beta chains below was sequenced from the same sample in a study of Ad26.COV2.S vaccination and SARS-CoV-2 variants. Noted treatment: 19 received Ad26.COV2.S at low or high dose, single or two shots; 5 received placebo; per-sample allocation not given. The samples were gathered on day 63 after the first injection of vaccine or placebo. Produced via immunoSEQ multiplex PCR; TCRdb's table is partial and in-frame only. The sample has some 340,000 clones; about 85% are singletons. Sample: peripheral blood, taken in a trial of Ad26.COV2.S vaccine versus placebo. These receptors were collected from a person between 18 and 60 years old who received the Ad26.COV2.S COVID-19 vaccine or a placebo.

V is TRBV4-1 and J is TRBJ2-1; TRBD2 agrees at 10 bases. The CDR3 runs 17 residues. With V trimmed by 0 bases and J by 2 bases, 4 bases remained unmatched. Looked up from germline, CDR1 is MGHRA and CDR2 is YSYEKL. CDR3 loop: CASSQDLAGGAYNEQFF. For the CDR3, the DNA is TGCGCCAGCAGCCAAGATTTAGCGGGGGGTGCCTACAATGAGCAGTTCTTC.

The chain combines TRBV7-8 with TRBJ1-2; the match to TRBD1 covers 7 bases. Germline V CDR1 and CDR2: SGHVS, FQNEAQ. The CDR3 is 13 residues long. The J segment lost 4 bases and the V segment lost 5 bases, leaving 4 bases of the junction unmatched. Here the CDR3 DNA reads TGTGCCAGCAGCCTTCAGGGGGGCTATGGCTACACCTTC. This encodes CASSLQGGYGYTF.

The chain joins TRBV4-1 to TRBJ2-3; 11 bases fit TRBD2. The junction had 9 bases not matched to a gene; V was cut back by 2 bases and J by 2 bases. The CDR3 consists of 18 residues. Per the germline V gene, CDR1 is MGHRA and CDR2 is YSYEKL. CDR3 amino acids: CASSQWGLAVTYTDTQYF. The CDR3 DNA follows: TGCGCCAGCAGCCAATGGGGACTAGCGGTAACGTACACAGATACGCAGTATTTT.

The chain joins TRBV5-4 to TRBJ2-3, with a weak D call TRBD2 (7 bases). Trimming stripped 4 bases from V and 4 bases from J, with 13 bases between. The CDR3 spans 14 residues. The germline gives CDR1 SGHNT, CDR2 YYREEE (reference sequence). The CDR3 sequence: CASSPGGFSDTQYF. CDR3 coding DNA: TGTGCCAGCAGCCCGGGGGGCTTCTCAGATACGCAGTATTTT.

The CDR3 region has the DNA TGTGCCAGCAGTTACGGGCAGGGAAGTCAGCCCCAGCATTTT. Translating it yields CASSYGQGSQPQHF. The chain recombines TRBV6-6 with TRBJ1-5, with D possibly TRBD1 on 5 matching bases. V lost 2 bases to trimming and J lost 6 bases, with 11 bases between them. The CDR3 extends over 14 amino acids. Germline values: CDR1 MNHNY, CDR2 SVGAGI (reference sequence).

The chain employs TRBV19 and TRBJ1-1; D perhaps matches TRBD1 (5 bases). Per the germline V gene, CDR1 is LNHDA and CDR2 is SQIVND (reference sequence). This CDR3 region has 14 residues. Trimming removed 3 bases from V and 0 bases from J, with 8 bases in between. CDR3 sequence: CASSMRGLNTEAFF. The CDR3 DNA reads as TGTGCCAGTAGTATGAGGGGATTGAACACTGAAGCTTTCTTT.

The chain has TRBV12-3 or TRBV12-4 and TRBJ1-1; D possibly corresponds to TRBD1 (5 bases). Trimming removed 6 bases from V and 7 bases from J, with 15 bases in between. The CDR3 runs 13 residues. CDR3: CASRKSGGVEAFF. Here the CDR3 DNA reads TGTGCCAGCAGAAAAAGTGGGGGGGTTGAAGCTTTCTTT.

The chain combines TRBV10-1 with TRBJ2-3; D possibly corresponds to TRBD2 (6 bases). CDR1 and CDR2 from the germline V gene are WNHNN and SYGVQD (reference sequence). The V end lost 4 bases, the J end lost 6 bases, and 11 bases lay between the germline ends. This CDR3 is built from 13 residues. The CDR3 coding sequence is TGCGCCAGCAGTGCCCCACTAGCCGATACGCAGTATTTT. Its translation: CASSAPLADTQYF.